Listed below are T cell receptor beta chains from one sample, sequenced in a study of CD8 T cells in Susac syndrome. TCRdb called the immunoSEQ multiplex PCR reads again in MiXCR, with one record for every CDR3 protein. The sample carries roughly 200,000 distinct CDR3 sequences, over 85% recorded once. Input material: CD4+ T cells from PBMCs. The source of these receptors is a human donor in good health. CDR3s include the opening cysteine and the closing phenylalanine or tryptophan. The D gene is left open where the match is weak. Size values are once, few and many counts, or a class for expanded clones, and some rows have none.

v_call	d_call	clone_size	j_call	cdr3_aa	cdr3_nt
TRBV3-1	NA	NA	TRBJ1-5	CASSQSPYQPQHF	TGTGCCAGCAGCCAAAGTCCGTATCAGCCCCAGCATTTT
TRBV3-1	NA	once	TRBJ1-5	CASSQRQSDQPQHF	TGTGCCAGCAGCCAAAGGCAGAGCGATCAGCCCCAGCATTTT
TRBV28	NA	NA	TRBJ2-3	CATTGDGTDTQYF	TGTGCCACCACGGGGGACGGCACAGATACGCAGTATTTT
TRBV5-1	TRBD1	once	TRBJ2-4	CASSLAGQGGKNIQYF	TGCGCCAGCAGCTTGGCCGGACAGGGTGGCAAAAACATTCAGTACTTC
TRBV19	NA	NA	TRBJ2-3	CASSIYSRFNTDTQYF	TGTGCCAGTAGTATCTACTCCAGGTTCAACACAGATACGCAGTATTTT
TRBV7-9	TRBD1	NA	TRBJ1-5	CASSWAGTGDQPQHF	TGTGCCAGCAGCTGGGCCGGGACAGGGGATCAGCCCCAGCATTTT
TRBV5-1	TRBD2	NA	TRBJ2-3	CASRGTSGNTQYF	TGCGCCAGCAGAGGGACTAGCGGTAATACGCAGTATTTT
TRBV5-1	TRBD1	once	TRBJ1-2	CASSNRGTYGYTF	TGCGCCAGCAGTAACAGGGGAACTTATGGCTACACCTTC
TRBV12-3/TRBV12-4	NA	NA	TRBJ1-1	CASRGDTPNTEAFF	TGTGCCAGCAGGGGTGACACCCCGAACACTGAAGCTTTCTTT
TRBV29-1	NA	NA	TRBJ2-2	CSVEQGANTGELFF	TGCAGCGTTGAGCAGGGCGCGAACACCGGGGAGCTGTTTTTT
TRBV20-1	TRBD2	NA	TRBJ2-1	CSVWGGSSYNEQFF	TGCAGTGTGTGGGGGGGGAGCTCCTACAATGAGCAGTTCTTC
TRBV6-5	TRBD1	NA	TRBJ1-1	CASSGRGLNTEAFF	TGTGCCAGCTCCGGGAGGGGGCTGAACACTGAAGCTTTCTTT
TRBV13	TRBD2	few	TRBJ2-3	CASSPNLAGVTDTQYF	TGTGCCAGCAGCCCCAACCTAGCGGGAGTCACAGATACGCAGTATTTT
TRBV20-1	TRBD1	NA	TRBJ1-1	CQAPGTGGVKAEAFF	TGCCAAGCTCCCGGGACAGGGGGCGTAAAGGCTGAAGCTTTCTTT
TRBV9	NA	NA	TRBJ2-5	CASSVDAGRETQYF	TGTGCCAGCAGCGTAGACGCGGGGCGGGAGACCCAGTACTTC
TRBV10-2	TRBD1	NA	TRBJ1-6	CASSDPTGTGDSPLHF	TGCGCCAGCAGTGACCCTACCGGGACAGGGGACTCACCCCTCCACTTT
TRBV5-1	TRBD1	NA	TRBJ2-3	CASSWDRGSDTQYF	TGCGCCAGCAGCTGGGACAGGGGATCAGATACGCAGTATTTT
TRBV29-1	TRBD1	NA	TRBJ1-1	CSGGQRPNTEAFF	TGCAGCGGGGGACAGCGACCGAACACTGAAGCTTTCTTT
TRBV20-1	TRBD2	NA	TRBJ2-1	CSARDGGVSPNEQFF	TGCAGTGCTAGAGATGGGGGGGTGAGTCCCAATGAGCAGTTCTTC
TRBV7-2	NA	NA	TRBJ2-7	CASSPGGTAYEQYF	TGTGCCAGCAGCCCGGGCGGGACAGCTTACGAGCAGTACTTC
TRBV14	NA	NA	TRBJ1-1	CASNPGSPNTEAFF	TGTGCCAGCAACCCGGGGTCCCCGAACACTGAAGCTTTCTTT
TRBV3-1	NA	NA	TRBJ1-2	CASSQEGDAYGYTF	TGTGCCAGCAGCCAAGAGGGGGACGCCTATGGCTACACCTTC
TRBV12-3/TRBV12-4	NA	NA	TRBJ2-7	CASSLRQGGYEQYF	TGTGCCAGCAGTTTGCGGCAGGGGGGTTACGAGCAGTACTTC
TRBV12-3/TRBV12-4	NA	NA	TRBJ2-2	CASRYRANTGELFF	TGTGCCAGCAGGTACCGGGCTAACACCGGGGAGCTGTTTTTT
TRBV30	NA	once	TRBJ2-5	CAWRGAGETQYF	TGTGCCTGGAGAGGGGCGGGGGAGACCCAGTACTTC
TRBV2	TRBD1	NA	TRBJ1-1	CASSRQTGANTEAFF	TGTGCCAGCAGTCGACAGACAGGGGCGAACACTGAAGCTTTCTTT
TRBV19	TRBD1	NA	TRBJ1-5	CASKQGSGQPQHF	TGTGCCAGTAAACAGGGGTCGGGTCAGCCCCAGCATTTT
TRBV29-1	TRBD2	NA	TRBJ2-5	CSVGGRTSGQETQYF	TGCAGCGTGGGGGGACGGACTAGCGGACAAGAGACCCAGTACTTC
TRBV27	NA	NA	TRBJ2-7	CASSLSGTRPYEQYF	TGTGCCAGCAGTTTATCCGGGACTCGACCCTACGAGCAGTACTTC
TRBV20-1	TRBD2	NA	TRBJ2-1	CSARDPAGGANEQFF	TGCAGTGCTAGAGATCCGGCGGGGGGGGCCAATGAGCAGTTCTTC
TRBV20-1	TRBD1	NA	TRBJ2-7	CSAAPGQGYEQYF	TGCAGTGCTGCACCGGGACAGGGTTACGAGCAGTACTTC
TRBV7-2	NA	NA	TRBJ2-1	CASSPVMDEQFF	TGTGCCAGCAGCCCCGTGATGGATGAGCAGTTCTTC
TRBV24-1	TRBD1	NA	TRBJ2-2	CATSDPRQGDTGELFF	TGTGCCACCAGTGATCCCCGACAGGGCGACACCGGGGAGCTGTTTTTT
TRBV3-1	TRBD1	NA	TRBJ1-4	CASGQGAEKLFF	TGTGCCAGCGGACAGGGGGCGGAAAAACTGTTTTTT
TRBV29-1	TRBD2	NA	TRBJ2-1	CSPPGGGYNEQFF	TGCAGCCCCCCGGGAGGGGGCTACAATGAGCAGTTCTTC
TRBV11-1	TRBD1	NA	TRBJ2-5	CASSSSRTGRETQYF	TGTGCCAGCAGCTCGAGCCGGACAGGGCGAGAGACCCAGTACTTC
TRBV20-1	NA	once	TRBJ2-1	CSARFLDREQFF	TGCAGTGCTAGATTTTTAGATCGTGAGCAGTTCTTC
TRBV27	NA	NA	TRBJ2-1	CASSSPDFYNEQFF	TGTGCCAGCAGTTCCCCAGACTTCTACAATGAGCAGTTCTTC
TRBV9	NA	NA	TRBJ2-5	CASSVALEETQYF	TGTGCCAGCAGCGTAGCTTTGGAAGAGACCCAGTACTTC
TRBV2	NA	NA	TRBJ2-5	CASSQGQETQYF	TGTGCCAGCAGTCAGGGGCAAGAGACCCAGTACTTC
TRBV15	NA	NA	TRBJ2-5	CATSRDVRRAGETQYF	TGTGCCACCAGCAGAGATGTACGAAGGGCCGGGGAGACCCAGTACTTC
TRBV5-6	NA	NA	TRBJ1-1	CASSTTVTTEAFF	TGTGCCAGCAGCACGACAGTTACCACTGAAGCTTTCTTT
TRBV12-3/TRBV12-4	NA	NA	TRBJ1-3	CASSFTGQPNF	TGTGCCAGCAGTTTTACTGGACAGCCTAATTTT
TRBV20-1	NA	NA	TRBJ1-5	CSAGGPDPSQPQHF	TGCAGTGCTGGGGGACCGGACCCTAGCCAGCCCCAGCATTTT
TRBV12-3/TRBV12-4	NA	NA	TRBJ1-1	CAISKGPNTEAFF	TGTGCCATCTCCAAGGGCCCGAACACTGAAGCTTTCTTT
TRBV19	NA	NA	TRBJ1-2	CASSFTQGGYTF	TGTGCCAGTAGTTTCACCCAGGGGGGCTACACCTTC
TRBV29-1	NA	NA	TRBJ2-1	CSVGDREGYNEQFF	TGCAGCGTTGGCGACAGGGAGGGATACAATGAGCAGTTCTTC
TRBV19	TRBD1	NA	TRBJ1-2	CASSTPEGAYYGYTF	TGTGCCAGTAGTACCCCGGAGGGGGCCTACTATGGCTACACCTTC
TRBV4-3	NA	NA	TRBJ2-5	CASSQGRDPGETQYF	TGCGCCAGCAGCCAAGGCCGGGACCCCGGCGAGACCCAGTACTTC
TRBV15	NA	NA	TRBJ2-7	CATSRDQDYEQYF	TGTGCCACCAGCAGAGATCAGGACTACGAGCAGTACTTC
TRBV27	NA	NA	TRBJ1-1	CASSSGVAVGTEAFF	TGTGCCAGCAGTTCAGGGGTTGCCGTCGGCACTGAAGCTTTCTTT
TRBV3-1	TRBD1	NA	TRBJ1-5	CASSQGTGQQPQHF	TGTGCCAGCAGCCAGGGGACAGGGCAGCAGCCCCAGCATTTT